What follows is one T cell receptor beta chain and its context. The data stem from a study of T cell changes during pregnancy in multiple sclerosis. TCRdb's table, derived via immunoSEQ multiplex PCR, lists solely in-frame clones and lacks some. The table includes around 100,000 clones, about 94% detected once. Germline CDR1 WNHNN, CDR2 SYGVQD (reference sequence). The junction had 11 bases not matched to a gene; V was cut back by 3 bases and J by 5 bases. The CDR3 sequence is 16 residues long. The source of this sequence is a female donor with multiple sclerosis, enrolled in a pregnancy study. The specimen was peripheral blood, collected in the third trimester of pregnancy. The genes are TRBV10-1 and TRBJ2-3, with 7 bases aligning to TRBD2. CDR3 region: CASSDTAGAGLDTQYF. Here the CDR3 DNA reads TGCGCCAGCAGTGACACGGCGGGAGCGGGTTTAGATACGCAGTATTTT.